The entry below describes one T cell receptor beta chain. Sequenced by immunoSEQ multiplex PCR; TCRdb stores in-frame clones only, minus some. The sample has about 150,000 clones, 70% to 90% seen once; the top ten hold 5.5% to 8.5%. The record originates from a study of T cell responses to AZD1222 COVID-19 vaccine. Germline CDR1 is LGHDT and CDR2 is YNNKEL (reference sequence). The CDR3 is made up of 14 amino acids. V was shortened by 2 bases and J by 1 base, with 8 bases between the two germline ends. The receptor's source is an adult who had recovered from COVID-19. The rearrangement uses TRBV3-1 (or the pseudogene TRBV3-2) and TRBJ1-1, with a weak D call TRBD1 (5 bases). The input for sequencing was peripheral blood, taken after recovery from COVID-19. The CDR3 bases are TGTGCCAGCAGCCAACCGACAGAGAACACTGAAGCTTTCTTT. As protein: CASSQPTENTEAFF.